What follows is one T cell receptor beta chain and its context. The data originate from a study of technical replicates of blood from a few donors. V gave up 3 bases and J gave up 1 base; unmatched junction bases: 14. CDR3 length: 19 amino acids. The germline V gene has CDR1 LNHDA and CDR2 SQIVND (reference sequence). The protocol was immunoSEQ multiplex PCR, while the TCRdb copy is restricted to in-frame clones and leaves out a portion. The table shows about 84,000 clones, with around 93% occurring only once. The TCR was taken from a human donor in good health. This chain connects TRBV19 to TRBJ2-1; 8 bases are shared with TRBD2. Sequenced: T cells isolated from PBMCs. The CDR3 DNA is TGTGCCAGTAGTATCTACAATCTCCCGACTAGCGCGTCCTACAATGAGCAGTTCTTC. This encodes CASSIYNLPTSASYNEQFF.